This T cell receptor (beta chain) originates from a study of CD8+CD57+ T cells in acquired aplastic anemia (dated by TCRdb to 2017 to 2018). Broadly, across the study: DNA extracted from sorted CD4+ and CD8+ cells had a mean of about 3.2 ug, with a range of 0.2 to 27.4 ug. CD8+CD57+ expansion was defined as frequency above the mean frequency observed in healthy subjects. Summary of the overall study and its limitations: Between patients and healthy controls, no significant difference in CD8+ Simpson's diversity was found (P=0.060). Around 31 CD8+ CDR3 sequences were shared between patients and controls but appeared highly expressed in patients and within their immunodominant clones.

Profiling of TCR beta VDJ combinations and CDR3 sequences used genomic DNA as the template. An Illumina HiSeq 2000 was used for TCR repertoire sequencing. In the authors' own workflow: Repertoires were assessed using TRBV/TRBJ rearrangement plots, CDR3 size and DJ length profiles, and Simpson's diversity index. The most abundant DNA sequence in the deep sequencing data was defined as the immunodominant clone. CDR3 amino acid sequences were checked for sharing across subjects and were also compared against the VDJdb database and published repertoires. Starting from the raw public reads, TCRdb applied fastp trimming at Q25, assembled clones with MiXCR and retained in-frame beta chains. Every entry covers one CDR3 protein and lists the most common genes and DNA from its rows. Here the V and J calls rest on TCRdb's processing, not on the authors' analysis. The sample records 200,000 to 250,000 distinct CDR3 sequences, roughly 60% of which are singletons. The top ten hold about 60% of the sample.

Patients chosen for sequencing had shown expansion of CD8+CD57+ cells by flow cytometry. All patients had severe acquired aplastic anemia diagnosed by International Study of Aplastic Anemia and Agranulocytosis and Camitta criteria. Patients had received no therapy at the time of blood sampling. In the study, sorted CD4+ and CD8+ blood T cells from patients with severe aplastic anemia and from healthy subjects underwent deep sequencing of TCR repertoires. Patients were enrolled under clinicaltrials.gov protocols 00001620, 01623167, 00001397, 00071045, 00081523 and 00961064 in the USA. Ficoll-Paque density gradient centrifugation was used to isolate peripheral blood mononuclear cells. Before DNA extraction, CD4+ and CD8+ T cells were sorted by FACS or by magnetic beads. On this clonotype: No antigen is known for it. Per-base qualities were not stored, and no clone one base away is much larger.

The CDR3 starts with the cysteine, ends with the phenylalanine, and has 15 residues. This entry keeps only the CDR3 DNA: 45 bases, framed from base 1. The germline ends are 14 bases apart after V is trimmed by 1 base and J by 4 bases. The germline V gene encodes CDR1 SGHTA and CDR2 FQGNSA. Sequenced sample: sorted CD4+, CD8+, or CD8+CD57+ T cells (not recorded which) from PBMCs. The clonotype comes from a human donor with aplastic anemia. This sequence uses TRBV7-2 and TRBJ2-7; matching of 5 bases hints at TRBD1 as the D gene. Here the CDR3 is given as CASSLGLAQAYEQYF. The bases are TGTGCCAGCAGCTTAGGGTTAGCACAGGCTTACGAGCAGTACTTC.